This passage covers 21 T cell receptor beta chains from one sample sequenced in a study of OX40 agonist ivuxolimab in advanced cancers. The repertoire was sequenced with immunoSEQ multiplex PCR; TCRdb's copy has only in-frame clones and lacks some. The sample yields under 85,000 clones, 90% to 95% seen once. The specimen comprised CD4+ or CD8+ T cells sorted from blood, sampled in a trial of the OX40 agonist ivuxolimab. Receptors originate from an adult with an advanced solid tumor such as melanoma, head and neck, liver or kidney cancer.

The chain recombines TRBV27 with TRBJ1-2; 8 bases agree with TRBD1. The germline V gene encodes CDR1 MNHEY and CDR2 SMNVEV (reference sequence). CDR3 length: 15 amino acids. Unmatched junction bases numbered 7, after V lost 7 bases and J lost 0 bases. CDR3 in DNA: TGTGCCAGCAAAATTGGACAGGGCACTAACTATGGCTACACCTTC. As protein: CASKIGQGTNYGYTF.

CDR3 sequence: CAWDRAAPKSGYTF. The CDR3 bases are TGTGCCTGGGATCGGGCCGCTCCCAAGTCGGGCTACACCTTC. The rearrangement joins TRBV30 to TRBJ1-2; D remains ambiguous. The V gene's germline CDR1 is GTSNPN and CDR2 SVGIG (reference sequence). The CDR3 contains 14 residues. V gave up 5 bases and J gave up 8 bases, with 21 bases separating them.

CDR3 in DNA: TGTGCCAGCGACCACCCCAGAAGGGTGGACGAGCAGTACTTC. This encodes CASDHPRRVDEQYF. This sequence joins TRBV7-9 and TRBJ2-7; D call uncertain. The CDR3 length is 14 residues. V was pared by 8 bases and J by 5 bases, with 19 bases between. Germline V gene sequence: CDR1 SEHNR, CDR2 FQNEAQ (reference sequence).

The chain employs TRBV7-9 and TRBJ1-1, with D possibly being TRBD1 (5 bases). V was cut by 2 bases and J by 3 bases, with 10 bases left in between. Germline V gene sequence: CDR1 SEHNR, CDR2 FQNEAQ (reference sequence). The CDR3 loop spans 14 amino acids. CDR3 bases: TGTGCCAGCAGCTTACAGGGTTTGCACACTGAAGCTTTCTTT. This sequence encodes CASSLQGLHTEAFF.

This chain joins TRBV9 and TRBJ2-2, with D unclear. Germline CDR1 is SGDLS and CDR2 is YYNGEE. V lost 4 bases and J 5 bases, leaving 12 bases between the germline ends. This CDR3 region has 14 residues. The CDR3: CASSPVGDTGELFF. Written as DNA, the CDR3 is TGTGCCAGCAGCCCAGTAGGCGATACCGGGGAGCTGTTTTTT.

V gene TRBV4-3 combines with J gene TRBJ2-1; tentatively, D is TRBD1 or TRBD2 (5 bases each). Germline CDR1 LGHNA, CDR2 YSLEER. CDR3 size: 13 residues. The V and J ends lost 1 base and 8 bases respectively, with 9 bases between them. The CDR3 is CASSQARDHEQFF. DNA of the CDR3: TGCGCCAGCAGCCAAGCAAGGGACCATGAGCAGTTCTTC.

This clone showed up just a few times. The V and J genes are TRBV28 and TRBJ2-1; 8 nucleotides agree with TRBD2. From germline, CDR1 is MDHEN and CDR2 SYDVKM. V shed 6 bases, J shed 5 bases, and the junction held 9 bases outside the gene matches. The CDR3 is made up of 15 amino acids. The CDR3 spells CASRYGGLGHNEQFF. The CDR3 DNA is TGTGCCAGCAGGTACGGGGGACTAGGGCACAATGAGCAGTTCTTC.

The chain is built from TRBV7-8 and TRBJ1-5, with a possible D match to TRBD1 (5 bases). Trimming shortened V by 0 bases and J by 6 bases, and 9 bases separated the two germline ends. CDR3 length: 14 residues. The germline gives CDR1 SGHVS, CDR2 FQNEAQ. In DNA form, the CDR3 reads TGTGCCAGCAGCTTAGCACCCGGGGGTCAGCCCCAGCATTTT. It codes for CASSLAPGGQPQHF.

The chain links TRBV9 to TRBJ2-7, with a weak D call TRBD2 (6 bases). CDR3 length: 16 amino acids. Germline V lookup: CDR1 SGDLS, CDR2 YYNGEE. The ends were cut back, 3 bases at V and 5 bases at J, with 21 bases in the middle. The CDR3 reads CASSDARGTRRDEQYF. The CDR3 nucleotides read TGTGCCAGCAGCGACGCCCGGGGGACCCGCCGAGACGAGCAGTACTTC.

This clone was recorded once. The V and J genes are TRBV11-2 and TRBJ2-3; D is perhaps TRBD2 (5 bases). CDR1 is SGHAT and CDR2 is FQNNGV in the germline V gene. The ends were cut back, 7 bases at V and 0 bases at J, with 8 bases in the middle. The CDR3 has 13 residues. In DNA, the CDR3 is TGTGCCAGCATGGACTTTAGCACAGATACGCAGTATTTT. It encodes CASMDFSTDTQYF.

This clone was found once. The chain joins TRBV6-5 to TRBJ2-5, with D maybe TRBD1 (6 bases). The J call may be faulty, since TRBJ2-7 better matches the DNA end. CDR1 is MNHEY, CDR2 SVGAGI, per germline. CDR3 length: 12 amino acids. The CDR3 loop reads CATGQGKYEQYF. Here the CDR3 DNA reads TGTGCCACGGGACAAGGGAAATACGAGCAGTACTTC.

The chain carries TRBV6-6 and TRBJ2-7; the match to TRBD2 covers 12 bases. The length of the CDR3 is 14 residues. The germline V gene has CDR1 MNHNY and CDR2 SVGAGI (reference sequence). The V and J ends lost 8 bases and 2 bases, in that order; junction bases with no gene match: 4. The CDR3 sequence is CASLTSGSPYEQYF. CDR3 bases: TGTGCCAGCCTGACTAGCGGGAGTCCCTACGAGCAGTACTTC.

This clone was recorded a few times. This CDR3 reads CASSAAGGYEQYF. The CDR3 nucleotides read TGTGCCAGCAGCGCAGCCGGAGGCTACGAGCAGTACTTC. The gene calls are TRBV7-3 and TRBJ2-7; D is possibly TRBD2 (5 bases). V was pared by 5 bases and J by 3 bases, with 11 bases between. Germline values: CDR1 SGHTA, CDR2 FQGTGA. The CDR3 has 13 residues. The full variable domain, with the rest looked up from reference TRBV7-3 and TRBJ2-7, is GAGVSQTPSNKVTEKGKYVELRCDPISGHTALYWYRQSLGQGPEFLIYFQGTGAADDSGLPNDRFFAVRPEGSVSTLKIQRTERGDSAVYLCASSAAGGYEQYFGPGTRLTVT.

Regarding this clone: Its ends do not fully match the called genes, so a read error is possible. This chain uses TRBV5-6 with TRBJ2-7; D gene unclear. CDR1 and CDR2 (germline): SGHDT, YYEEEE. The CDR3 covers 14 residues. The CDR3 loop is CASSLGKSPYEQYF. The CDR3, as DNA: TGTGCCAGCAGTTTGGGTAAAAGCCCCTACGAGCAGTACTTC.

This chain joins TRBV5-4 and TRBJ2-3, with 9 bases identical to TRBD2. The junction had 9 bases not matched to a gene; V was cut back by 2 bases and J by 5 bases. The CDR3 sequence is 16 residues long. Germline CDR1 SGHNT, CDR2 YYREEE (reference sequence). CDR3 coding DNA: TGTGCCAGCAGCTTAGGGCGGGAGGGTCTAAAAGATACGCAGTATTTT. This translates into CASSLGREGLKDTQYF. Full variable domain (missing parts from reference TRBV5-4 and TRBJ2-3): ETGVTQSPTHLIKTRGQQVTLRCSSQSGHNTVSWYQQALGQGPQFIFQYYREEENGRGNFPPRFSGLQFPNYSSELNVNALELDDSALYLCASSLGREGLKDTQYFGPGTRLTVL.

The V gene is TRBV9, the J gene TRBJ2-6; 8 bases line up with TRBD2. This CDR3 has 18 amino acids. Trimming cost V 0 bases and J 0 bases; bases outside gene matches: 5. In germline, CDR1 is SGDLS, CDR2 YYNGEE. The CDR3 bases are TGTGCCAGCAGCGTAGGGCGGGAGGCATTCTCTGGGGCCAACGTCCTGACTTTC. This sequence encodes CASSVGREAFSGANVLTF.

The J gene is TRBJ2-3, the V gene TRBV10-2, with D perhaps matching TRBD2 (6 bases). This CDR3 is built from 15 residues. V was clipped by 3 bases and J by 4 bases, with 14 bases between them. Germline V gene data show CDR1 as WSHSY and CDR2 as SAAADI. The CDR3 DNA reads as TGCGCCAGCAGTGAATTTGGAGGGTTGGCAGATACGCAGTATTTT. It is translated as CASSEFGGLADTQYF.

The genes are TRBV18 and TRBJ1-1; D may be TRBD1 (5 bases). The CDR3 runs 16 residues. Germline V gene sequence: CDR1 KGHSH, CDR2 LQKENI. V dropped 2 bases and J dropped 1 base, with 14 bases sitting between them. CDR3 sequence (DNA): TGTGCCAGCTCACCAAGGCCCATGGGGGAGAACACTGAAGCTTTCTTT. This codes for CASSPRPMGENTEAFF.

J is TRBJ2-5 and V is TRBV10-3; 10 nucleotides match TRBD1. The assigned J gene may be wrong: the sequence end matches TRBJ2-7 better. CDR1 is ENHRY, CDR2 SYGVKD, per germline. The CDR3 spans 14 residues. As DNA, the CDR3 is TGTGCCATCAGTGAGGACAGGGGGCTGGACGAGCAGTACTTC. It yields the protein CAISEDRGLDEQYF.

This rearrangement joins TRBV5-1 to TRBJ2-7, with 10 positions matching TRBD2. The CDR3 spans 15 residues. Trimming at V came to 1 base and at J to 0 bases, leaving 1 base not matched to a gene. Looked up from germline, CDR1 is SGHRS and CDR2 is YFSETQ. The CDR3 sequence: CASSLTSGISYEQYF. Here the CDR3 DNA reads TGCGCCAGCAGCTTGACTAGCGGGATCTCCTACGAGCAGTACTTC. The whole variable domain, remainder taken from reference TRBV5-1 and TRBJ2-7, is KAGVTQTPRYLIKTRGQQVTLSCSPISGHRSVSWYQQTPGQGLQFLFEYFSETQRNKGNFPGRFSGRQFSNSRSEMNVSTLELGDSALYLCASSLTSGISYEQYFGPGTRLTVT.

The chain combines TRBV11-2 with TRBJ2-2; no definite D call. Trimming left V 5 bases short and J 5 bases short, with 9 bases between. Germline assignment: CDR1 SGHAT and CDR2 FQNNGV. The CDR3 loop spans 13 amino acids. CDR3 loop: CASSHVRTGELFF. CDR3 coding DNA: TGTGCCAGCAGCCATGTGAGGACCGGGGAGCTGTTTTTT.